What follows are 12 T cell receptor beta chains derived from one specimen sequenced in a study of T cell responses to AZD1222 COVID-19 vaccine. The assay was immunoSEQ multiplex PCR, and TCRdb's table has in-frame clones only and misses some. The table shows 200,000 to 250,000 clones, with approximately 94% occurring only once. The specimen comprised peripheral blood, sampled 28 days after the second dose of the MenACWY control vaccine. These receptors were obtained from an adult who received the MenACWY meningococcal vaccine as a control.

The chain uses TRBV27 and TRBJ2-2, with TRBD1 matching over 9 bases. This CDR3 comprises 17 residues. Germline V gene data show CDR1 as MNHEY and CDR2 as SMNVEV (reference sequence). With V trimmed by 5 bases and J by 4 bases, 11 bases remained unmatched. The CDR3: CASSPDRGLESTGELFF. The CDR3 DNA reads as TGTGCCAGCAGTCCGGACAGGGGCCTCGAGAGCACCGGGGAGCTGTTTTTT.

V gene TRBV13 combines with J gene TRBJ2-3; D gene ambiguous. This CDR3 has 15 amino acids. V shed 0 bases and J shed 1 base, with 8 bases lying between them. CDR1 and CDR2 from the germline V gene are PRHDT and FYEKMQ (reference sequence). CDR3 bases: TGTGCCAGCAGCTTAGGGGTGGTGGGCACAGATACGCAGTATTTT. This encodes CASSLGVVGTDTQYF.

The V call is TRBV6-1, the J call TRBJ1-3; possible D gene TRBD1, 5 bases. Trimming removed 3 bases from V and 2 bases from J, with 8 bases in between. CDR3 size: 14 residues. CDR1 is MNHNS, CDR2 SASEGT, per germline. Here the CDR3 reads CASSEGEAGNTIYF. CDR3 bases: TGTGCCAGCAGTGAGGGGGAGGCTGGAAACACCATATATTTT.

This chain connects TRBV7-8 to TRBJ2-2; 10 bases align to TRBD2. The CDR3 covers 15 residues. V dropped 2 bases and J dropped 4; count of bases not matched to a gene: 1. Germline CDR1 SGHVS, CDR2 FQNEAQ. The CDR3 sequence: CASSLSGGATGELFF. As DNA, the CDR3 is TGTGCCAGCAGCTTAAGCGGGGGGGCCACCGGGGAGCTGTTTTTT.

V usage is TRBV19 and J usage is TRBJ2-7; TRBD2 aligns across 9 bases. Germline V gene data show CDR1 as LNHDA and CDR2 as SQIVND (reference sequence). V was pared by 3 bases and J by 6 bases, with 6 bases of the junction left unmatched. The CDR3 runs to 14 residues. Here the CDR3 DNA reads TGTGCCAGTAGTATTCCCTCAGCGGGAGGCGAGCAGTACTTC. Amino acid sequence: CASSIPSAGGEQYF.

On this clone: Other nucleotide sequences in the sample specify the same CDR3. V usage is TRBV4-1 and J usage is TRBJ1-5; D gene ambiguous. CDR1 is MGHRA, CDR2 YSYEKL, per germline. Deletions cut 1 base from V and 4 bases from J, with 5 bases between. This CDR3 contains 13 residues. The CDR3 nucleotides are TGCGCCAGCAGCCAAGTCGGGAATCAGCCCCAGCATTTT. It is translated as CASSQVGNQPQHF.

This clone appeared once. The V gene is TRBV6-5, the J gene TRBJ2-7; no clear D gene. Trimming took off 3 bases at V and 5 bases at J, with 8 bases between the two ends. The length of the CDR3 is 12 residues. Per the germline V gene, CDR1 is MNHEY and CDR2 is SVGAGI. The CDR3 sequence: CASSYGAHEQYF. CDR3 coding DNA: TGTGCCAGCAGTTATGGCGCCCACGAGCAGTACTTC.

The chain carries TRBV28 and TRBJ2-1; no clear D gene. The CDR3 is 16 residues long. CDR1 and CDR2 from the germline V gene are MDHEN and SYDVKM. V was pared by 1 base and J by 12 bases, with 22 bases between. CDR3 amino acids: CASSLLSSKRVWRQFF. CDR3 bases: TGTGCCAGCAGTTTATTGAGCAGTAAAAGGGTGTGGCGGCAGTTCTTC.

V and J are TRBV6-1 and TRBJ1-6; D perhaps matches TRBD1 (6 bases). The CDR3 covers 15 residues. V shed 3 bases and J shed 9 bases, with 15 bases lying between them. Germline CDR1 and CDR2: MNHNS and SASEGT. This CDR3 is CASSDLLLGGSPLHF. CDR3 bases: TGTGCCAGCAGTGATCTCCTCCTAGGGGGTTCACCCCTCCACTTT.

In DNA, the CDR3 is TGCGCCAGCAGCCACGAGGGACAGGGGGTTTACAATGAGCAGTTCTTC. It codes for CASSHEGQGVYNEQFF. This chain links TRBV4-1 with TRBJ2-1; 11 nucleotides line up with TRBD1. The germline CDR1 and CDR2 sequences are MGHRA and YSYEKL. V shed 3 bases and J 4 bases; nucleotides not matched to a gene: 5. The CDR3 is made up of 16 amino acids.

This chain's CDR3 is CASSLGGGGEKLFF. The CDR3 DNA is TGTGCCAGCAGCCTAGGGGGCGGAGGTGAAAAACTGTTTTTT. The chain uses TRBV7-9 and TRBJ1-4; 7 bases match TRBD1. Germline V gives CDR1 SEHNR, CDR2 FQNEAQ (reference sequence). The CDR3 extends over 14 amino acids. V trimming: 5 bases; J trimming: 7 bases; junction bases outside the gene matches: 7. Drawing the rest from reference TRBV7-9 and TRBJ1-4, the complete variable domain is DTGVSQNPRHKITKRGQNVTFRCDPISEHNRLYWYRQTLGQGPEFLTYFQNEAQLEKSRLLSDRFSAERPKGSFSTLEIQRTEQGDSAMYLCASSLGGGGEKLFFGSGTQLSVL.

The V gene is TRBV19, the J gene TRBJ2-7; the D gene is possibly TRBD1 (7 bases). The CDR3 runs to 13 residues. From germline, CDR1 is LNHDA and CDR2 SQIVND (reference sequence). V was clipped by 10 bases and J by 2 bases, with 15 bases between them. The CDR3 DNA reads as TGTGCCACCGCAATCAGGGGGGCCTACGAGCAGTACTTC. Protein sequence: CATAIRGAYEQYF.